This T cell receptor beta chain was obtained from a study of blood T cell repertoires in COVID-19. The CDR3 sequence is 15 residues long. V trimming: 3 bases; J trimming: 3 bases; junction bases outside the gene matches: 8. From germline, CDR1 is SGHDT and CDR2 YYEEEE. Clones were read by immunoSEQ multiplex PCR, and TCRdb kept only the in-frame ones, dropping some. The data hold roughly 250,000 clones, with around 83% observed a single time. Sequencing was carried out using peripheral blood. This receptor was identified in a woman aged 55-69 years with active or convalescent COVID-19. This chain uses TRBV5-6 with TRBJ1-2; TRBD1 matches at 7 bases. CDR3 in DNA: TGTGCCAGCAGCTCATCGGGACAGCTTCACTATGGCTACACCTTC. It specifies CASSSSGQLHYGYTF.